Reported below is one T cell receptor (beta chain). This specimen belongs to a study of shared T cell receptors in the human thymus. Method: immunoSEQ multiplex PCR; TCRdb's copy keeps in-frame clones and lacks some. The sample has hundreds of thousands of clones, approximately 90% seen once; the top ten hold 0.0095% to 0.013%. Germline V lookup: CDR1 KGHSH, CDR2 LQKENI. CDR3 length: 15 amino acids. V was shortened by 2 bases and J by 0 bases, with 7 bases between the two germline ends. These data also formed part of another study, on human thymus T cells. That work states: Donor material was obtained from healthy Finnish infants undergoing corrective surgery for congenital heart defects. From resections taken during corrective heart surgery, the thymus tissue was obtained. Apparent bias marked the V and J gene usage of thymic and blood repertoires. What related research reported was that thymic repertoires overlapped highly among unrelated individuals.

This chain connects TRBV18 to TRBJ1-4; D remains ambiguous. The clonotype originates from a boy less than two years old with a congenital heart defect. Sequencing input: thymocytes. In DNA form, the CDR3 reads TGTGCCAGCTCACCAGGGCAGTCAACTAATGAAAAACTGTTTTTT. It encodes CASSPGQSTNEKLFF.